This T cell receptor (beta chain) was observed in a study of identical twins. Only healthy Caucasians were enrolled as donors. The V and J ends lost 3 bases and 2 bases respectively, with 18 bases between them. Per the germline V gene, CDR1 is SGDLS and CDR2 is YYNGEE. The CDR3 is 16 amino acids. Each CDR3 protein gets one entry after TCRdb re-called the 5' RACE reads with MiXCR. Here the sample spans 350,000 to 450,000 distinct CDR3 sequences, around 20% being singletons. Sequencing was carried out using naive T cells sorted from blood. The chain joins TRBV9 to TRBJ2-7; weak D call: TRBD1 (5 bases). The receptor was derived from a man aged 45 to 65 in good health. DNA of the CDR3: TGTGCCAGCAGCGAGGGTTCCGTCCCAGGGACCTACGAGCAGTACTTC. This sequence encodes CASSEGSVPGTYEQYF.